The sample holds a few counts of the clone carrying this T cell receptor beta chain. The antigen is undetermined. This specimen belongs to a study of response to subunit inactivated influenza vaccine. Study-level results: It was the authors' suggestion that each seasonal influenza vaccination recruits few new T cells.

Using its own MiXCR run on the RT-PCR reads, TCRdb lists one record per CDR3 protein. The sample consists of some 500,000 distinct CDR3 sequences, around 25% of them appearing once. The CDR3 covers 16 residues. The germline V gene has CDR1 SGHRS and CDR2 YFSETQ. J lost 6 bases, V lost 0 bases, and 8 bases had no gene match. The gene calls are TRBV5-1 and TRBJ2-2, with TRBD1 matching over 7 bases. Source: CD4+ T cells sorted from PBMCs, taken 5 to 6 days after vaccination. The sequence was obtained from a man over 45 who received an inactivated influenza vaccine. CDR3 residues: CASSLARQGFAGELFF. CDR3 sequence (DNA): TGCGCCAGCAGCTTGGCTCGACAGGGATTTGCCGGGGAGCTGTTTTTT. Supplemented by reference TRBV5-1 and TRBJ2-2, the full variable domain reads KAGVTQTPRYLIKTRGQQVTLSCSPISGHRSVSWYQQTPGQGLQFLFEYFSETQRNKGNFPGRFSGRQFSNSRSEMNVSTLELGDSALYLCASSLARQGFAGELFFGEGSRLTVL.